Presented here are 16 T cell receptor beta chains from one specimen sequenced in a study of naive and memory T cell subsets. Two oligonucleotides, mixed equimolar, formed the beta constant-region primer covering TRBC1 and TRBC2. TCRdb reanalysed the UMI-ligation and nested PCR reads using MiXCR and keeps one entry per CDR3 protein. There are roughly 98,000 distinct CDR3 sequences in the sample; 5.5% to 8.5% occur only once, and about 1.6% lies in the top ten. The sequenced sample consisted of central memory CD4+ T cells from blood. The source of these receptors is a human donor in good health.

This clonotype came up a few times. The gene calls are TRBV7-9 and TRBJ1-5; TRBD1 aligns across 9 bases. Unmatched junction bases numbered 4, after V lost 4 bases and J lost 3 bases. Germline assignment: CDR1 SEHNR and CDR2 FQNEAQ (reference sequence). This CDR3 has 15 amino acids. This chain's CDR3 is CASSSDRGLNQPQHF. The CDR3 bases are TGTGCCAGCAGCTCGGACAGGGGACTCAATCAGCCCCAGCATTTT.

This clonotype was recorded a few times. The J gene is TRBJ1-5, the V gene TRBV20-1, with a possible D match to TRBD1 (5 bases). Germline loops: CDR1 DFQATT, CDR2 SNEGSKA (reference sequence). The CDR3 covers 16 residues. V was clipped by 0 bases and J by 0 bases, with 12 bases between them. CDR3 sequence: CSARDRQTYSNQPQHF. As DNA, the CDR3 is TGCAGTGCTAGAGACCGACAGACATATAGCAATCAGCCCCAGCATTTT.

This clonotype came up many times. The chain employs TRBV5-6 and TRBJ2-3; 8 bases fit TRBD1. With V trimmed by 2 bases and J by 1 base, 6 bases remained unmatched. Germline values: CDR1 SGHDT, CDR2 YYEEEE. The CDR3 consists of 16 residues. CDR3 sequence reads: CASSFGTGARTDTQYF. CDR3 bases: TGTGCCAGCAGCTTTGGGACAGGTGCTCGCACAGATACGCAGTATTTT. Together with reference TRBV5-6 and TRBJ2-3, the CDR3 gives the full variable domain: DAGVTQSPTHLIKTRGQQVTLRCSPKSGHDTVSWYQQALGQGPQFIFQYYEEEERQRGNFPDRFSGHQFPNYSSELNVNALLLGDSALYLCASSFGTGARTDTQYFGPGTRLTVL.

This clonotype has more than one count but fewer than ten. The CDR3 nucleotides read TGCGCCAGCAGCCTCGGCGGCGGGGGGAACCTTCAAGAGACCCAGTACTTC. Its translation is CASSLGGGGNLQETQYF. The genes are TRBV4-1 and TRBJ2-5; 8 bases line up with TRBD2. Germline CDR1 is MGHRA and CDR2 is YSYEKL. The CDR3 extends over 17 amino acids. V dropped 4 bases and J dropped 2; count of bases not matched to a gene: 12.

This clonotype was recorded at least ten times. The genes are TRBV6-2 or TRBV6-3 and TRBJ2-5; the D call may be TRBD1 or TRBD2 (5 bases each). Trimming pared 8 bases from V and 5 bases from J, leaving 15 bases between. Per germline, CDR1 MNHEY and CDR2 SVGEGT. The CDR3 loop spans 13 amino acids. The CDR3 sequence is CASVKWDRETQYF. CDR3 DNA sequence: TGTGCCAGCGTCAAGTGGGACCGGGAGACCCAGTACTTC.

This clonotype came up many times. The chain carries TRBV20-1 and TRBJ1-4, with 7 bases aligning to TRBD1. The CDR3 has 16 residues. Germline V gene data show CDR1 as DFQATT and CDR2 as SNEGSKA (reference sequence). V shed 2 bases, J shed 3 bases, and the junction held 9 bases outside the gene matches. Written as DNA, the CDR3 is TGCAGTGCTAGACACTTCGGACAGGAAGCTAATGAAAAACTGTTTTTT. Protein: CSARHFGQEANEKLFF.

This clonotype was observed many times. The rearrangement joins TRBV6-5 to TRBJ1-1; weak D call: TRBD1 (5 bases). Germline-derived CDR1 and CDR2 are MNHEY and SVGAGI. V lost 8 bases, J lost 0 bases, and 10 bases lay in between. This CDR3 has 13 amino acids. This chain's CDR3 is CASLGRVNTEAFF. CDR3 DNA sequence: TGTGCCAGCTTGGGACGGGTGAACACTGAAGCTTTCTTT.

This clonotype was counted only a few times. The chain couples TRBV30 to TRBJ2-5, with D perhaps matching TRBD2 (6 bases). The V end was cut by 0 bases, the J end by 5 bases, with 10 bases between. Germline CDR1 reads GTSNPN; CDR2 reads SVGIG (reference sequence). The CDR3 extends over 13 amino acids. The CDR3 nucleotides are TGTGCCTGGAGTGTTAGCGGCGTCGAGACCCAGTACTTC. Translated: CAWSVSGVETQYF.

This clonotype occurred many times. CDR3 residues: CARQGGETQYF. The CDR3 bases are TGTGCCAGACAGGGAGGAGAGACCCAGTACTTC. The V gene is TRBV12-3 or TRBV12-4, the J gene TRBJ2-5; either TRBD1 or TRBD2 may supply D (6 bases each). The CDR3 is 11 residues long. V was clipped by 9 bases and J by 4 bases, with 9 bases between them.

The rearrangement joins TRBV7-2 to TRBJ2-7, with D maybe TRBD2 (6 bases). V was pared by 5 bases and J by 6 bases, with 11 bases between. Germline values: CDR1 SGHTA, CDR2 FQGNSA. CDR3 size: 12 residues. In nucleotides, the CDR3 is TGTGCCAGCAGCCGGGACTCCACCGAGCAGTACTTC. As protein: CASSRDSTEQYF.

This clonotype was counted only a few times. This chain joins TRBV7-7 and TRBJ2-5, with D tentatively TRBD2 (6 bases). The CDR3 spans 14 residues. Trimming removed 3 bases from V and 5 bases from J, with 13 bases in between. Germline CDR1 is SSHAT and CDR2 is FNYEAQ (reference sequence). DNA for the CDR3: TGTGCCAGCAGCTTGAGAACAGGAGGGGAGACCCAGTACTTC. It encodes CASSLRTGGETQYF.

This clonotype has at least ten counts. The CDR3 DNA follows: TGTGCCAGCAGCCGCCAAAAATCCTACGAGCAGTACTTC. Residues: CASSRQKSYEQYF. The chain combines TRBV7-2 with TRBJ2-7; D call uncertain. This CDR3 has 13 residues. V was pared by 5 bases and J by 1 base, with 9 bases between. Germline CDR1 SGHTA, CDR2 FQGNSA.

This clonotype was detected only a few times. In DNA form, the CDR3 reads TGCGCCAGCAGCCAAGTTCTCAGGGCTGGGGCCAACGTCCTGACTTTC. As protein: CASSQVLRAGANVLTF. The rearrangement links TRBV4-1 to TRBJ2-6; D is possibly TRBD1 (5 bases). Germline V gene lookup returns CDR1 MGHRA and CDR2 YSYEKL. Trimming left V 1 base short and J 2 bases short, with 9 bases between. The length of the CDR3 is 16 residues.

This clonotype came up many times. V is TRBV7-3 and J is TRBJ1-3, with D tentatively TRBD1 (6 bases). Deletions cut 2 bases from V and 0 bases from J, with 11 bases between. This CDR3 is built from 16 residues. CDR1 SGHTA and CDR2 FQGTGA come from the germline V gene. The CDR3 protein is CASSLEGGVSGNTIYF. The DNA of the CDR3 is TGTGCCAGCAGCTTAGAAGGGGGAGTCTCTGGAAACACCATATATTTT.

This clonotype was detected ten times or more. The V call is TRBV12-3 or TRBV12-4, the J call TRBJ2-1; D is uncertain. This CDR3 has 16 amino acids. V shed 1 base and J shed 0 bases, with 10 bases lying between them. CDR3 amino acids: CASSLEPGISYNEQFF. CDR3 DNA sequence: TGTGCCAGCAGTTTAGAGCCAGGTATCTCCTACAATGAGCAGTTCTTC.

This clonotype turned up a few times. The chain is built from TRBV27 and TRBJ1-1; the D gene is possibly TRBD1 (5 bases). The CDR3 has 14 residues. The ends were cut back, 8 bases at V and 3 bases at J, with 16 bases in the middle. CDR1 and CDR2 (germline): MNHEY, SMNVEV (reference sequence). In DNA, the CDR3 is TGTGCCAGCCGAAGGGAGGGGCGGGACACTGAAGCTTTCTTT. It specifies CASRREGRDTEAFF.